The T cell receptor (beta chain) described here comes from a study of OX40 agonist ivuxolimab in advanced cancers. Study in general: Ivuxolimab, an antibody that agonizes OX40 (CD134), was administered to the patients. Enrollees could have had prior anti-PD-1, anti-PD-L1 or anti-CTLA-4 therapy, which approximately 38% had received. Averaging 60 years in age, with a range of 23 to 79, the cohort was 80% to 90% male.

This clone has a handful of counts. The investigators sampled blood at baseline, at cycle 4 day 1, and at cycle 7 day 1. Generated by immunoSEQ multiplex PCR, the TCRdb table keeps only in-frame clones and is missing some. The sample has over 75,000 clones, approximately 91% seen once. The sequence came from an adult with an advanced solid tumor such as melanoma, head and neck, liver or kidney cancer. Sequenced material: CD4+ or CD8+ T cells sorted from blood, taken in a trial of the OX40 agonist ivuxolimab.

Here the CDR3 reads CASSVGRNTAQETQYF. Written as DNA, the CDR3 is TGTGCCAGCAGCGTCGGCCGGAACACAGCCCAAGAGACCCAGTACTTC. The chain recombines TRBV9 with TRBJ2-5, with D uncertain. The V end lost 2 bases, the J end lost 1 base, and 15 bases lay between the germline ends. The CDR3 spans 16 residues. The germline V gene has CDR1 SGDLS and CDR2 YYNGEE.